Here is one TCR beta chain with its context. This specimen belongs to a study of blood T cell repertoires in COVID-19. Across the study: Sources were T cells, B-cell-depleted T cells, or PBMCs; the material itself was cDNA or gDNA.

The method was immunoSEQ multiplex PCR; TCRdb's version includes in-frame clones alone and lacks a portion of them. This sample carries some 250,000 clones, about four fifths of them seen once, and the ten largest clones take roughly 3.3%. The V end lost 6 bases, the J end lost 2 bases, and 11 bases lay between the germline ends. Germline V gives CDR1 MNHEY, CDR2 SMNVEV (reference sequence). This CDR3 region has 13 residues. The chain recombines TRBV27 with TRBJ2-7; possibly TRBD1 for D (6 bases). Sequencing input: peripheral blood. The source of this sequence is a woman younger than 30 with acute or convalescent COVID-19. CDR3 DNA: TGTGCCAGCAGCCAGACAGGCCCCTACGAGCAGTACTTC. It encodes CASSQTGPYEQYF.